This TCR beta chain was obtained from a study of blood T cell repertoires in COVID-19. Study context: The origin of the acute and convalescent COVID-19 samples was the United States, Italy and Spain. In each case, the material was cDNA or gDNA derived from T cells, B-cell-depleted T cells, or PBMCs.

The authors' processing: Reference gene primers were amplified, and this amplification served to estimate nucleated cell counts. Libraries were prepared by immunoSEQ multiplex PCR; TCRdb keeps only in-frame clonotypes and omits some of them. The DNA gave D and trimming, while V, J and clone size come from that table. The sample holds roughly 440,000 clones, approximately 88% seen once. Recruited during active infection, patients (from Seattle) were subsequently followed longitudinally. Specimen: peripheral blood. The TCR originated in a woman aged 45-65 years with COVID-19, enrolled during active disease.

CDR3 nucleotide sequence: TGTGCCAGTACCGCAGGGGAGAGAGATCAGCCCCAGCATTTT. Residues: CASTAGERDQPQHF. The J gene is TRBJ1-5, the V gene TRBV19, with D perhaps TRBD1 (6 bases). Germline loops: CDR1 LNHDA, CDR2 SQIVND (reference sequence). V dropped 7 bases and J dropped 5 bases, with 15 bases sitting between them. This CDR3 comprises 14 residues.